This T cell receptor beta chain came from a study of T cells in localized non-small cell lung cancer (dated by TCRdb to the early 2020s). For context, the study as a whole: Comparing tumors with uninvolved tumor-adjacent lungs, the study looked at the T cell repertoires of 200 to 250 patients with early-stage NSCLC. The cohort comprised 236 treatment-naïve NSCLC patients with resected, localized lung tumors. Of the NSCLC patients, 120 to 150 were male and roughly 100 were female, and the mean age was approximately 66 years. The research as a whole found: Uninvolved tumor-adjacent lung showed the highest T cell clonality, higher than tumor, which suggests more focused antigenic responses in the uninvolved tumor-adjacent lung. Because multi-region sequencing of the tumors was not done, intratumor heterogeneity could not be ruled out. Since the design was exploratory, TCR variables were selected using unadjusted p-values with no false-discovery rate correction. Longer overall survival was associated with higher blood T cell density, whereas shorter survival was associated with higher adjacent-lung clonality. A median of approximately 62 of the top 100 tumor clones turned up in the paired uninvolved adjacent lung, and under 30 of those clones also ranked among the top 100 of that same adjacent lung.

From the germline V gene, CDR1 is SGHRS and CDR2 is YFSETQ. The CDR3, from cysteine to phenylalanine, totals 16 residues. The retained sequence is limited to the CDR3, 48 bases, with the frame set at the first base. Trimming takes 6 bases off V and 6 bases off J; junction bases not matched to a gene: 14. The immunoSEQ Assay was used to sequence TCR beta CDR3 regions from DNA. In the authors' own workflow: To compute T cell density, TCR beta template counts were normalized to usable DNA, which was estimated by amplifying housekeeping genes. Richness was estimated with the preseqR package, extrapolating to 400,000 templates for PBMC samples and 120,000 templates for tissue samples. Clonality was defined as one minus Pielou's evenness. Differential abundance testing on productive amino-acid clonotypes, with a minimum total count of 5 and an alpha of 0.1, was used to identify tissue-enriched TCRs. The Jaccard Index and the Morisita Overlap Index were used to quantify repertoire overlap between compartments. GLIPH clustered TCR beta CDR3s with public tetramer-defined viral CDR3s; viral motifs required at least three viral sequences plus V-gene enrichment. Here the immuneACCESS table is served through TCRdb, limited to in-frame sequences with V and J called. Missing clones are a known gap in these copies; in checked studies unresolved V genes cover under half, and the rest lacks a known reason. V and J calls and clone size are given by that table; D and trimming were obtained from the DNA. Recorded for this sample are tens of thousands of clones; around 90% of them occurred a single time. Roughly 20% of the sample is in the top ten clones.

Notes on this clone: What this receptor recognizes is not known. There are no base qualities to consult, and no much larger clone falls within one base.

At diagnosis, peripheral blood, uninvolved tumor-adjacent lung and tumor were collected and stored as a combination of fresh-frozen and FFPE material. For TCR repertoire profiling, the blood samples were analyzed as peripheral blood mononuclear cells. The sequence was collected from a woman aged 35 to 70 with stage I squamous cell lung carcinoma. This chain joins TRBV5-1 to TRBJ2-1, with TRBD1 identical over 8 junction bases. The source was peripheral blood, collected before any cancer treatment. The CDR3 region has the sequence CASTLEPGQGVNEQFF. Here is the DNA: TGCGCCAGCACCCTGGAGCCTGGACAGGGAGTCAATGAGCAGTTCTTC. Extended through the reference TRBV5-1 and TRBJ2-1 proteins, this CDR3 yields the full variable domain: KAGVTQTPRYLIKTRGQQVTLSCSPISGHRSVSWYQQTPGQGLQFLFEYFSETQRNKGNFPGRFSGRQFSNSRSEMNVSTLELGDSALYLCASTLEPGQGVNEQFFGPGTRLTVL.